This TCR beta chain is from a study of T-cell reconstitution after alpha-beta-depleted transplantation in children. This CDR3 region has 15 residues. Germline values: CDR1 DFQATT, CDR2 SNEGSKA (reference sequence). With 0 bases removed from V and 0 bases from J, the gap between germline ends came to 9 bases. TCRbeta library preparation incorporated unique molecular identifiers. In TCRdb, the PCR reads were re-called with MiXCR into one record per CDR3 protein. The sample yields about 540,000 distinct CDR3 sequences, about 17% seen once. The source was PBMCs from the stem cell graft donor, collected from the stem cell graft. The clonotype was recovered from a human donor who donated a stem cell graft to a child with acute lymphoblastic leukemia. The chain joins TRBV20-1 to TRBJ2-1; the D is unclear. CDR3 nucleotide sequence: TGCAGTGCTAGAGATGGAACAGTCTCCTACAATGAGCAGTTCTTC. Translated, it gives CSARDGTVSYNEQFF.